The 30 T cell receptor beta chains presented below share a single source sample, sequenced in a study of response to subunit inactivated influenza vaccine. TCRdb called the RT-PCR reads again in MiXCR, with one record for every CDR3 protein. Of about 240,000 distinct CDR3 sequences listed, approximately 12% are singletons. The sequences come from non-naive T cells sorted from PBMCs, collected around 15 days before vaccination. The receptors derive from a man aged 45 to 65 who received an inactivated influenza vaccine.

This clonotype has just a few counts. This sequence joins TRBV6-2 or TRBV6-3 and TRBJ2-3; D may be TRBD2 (5 bases). Trimming removed 7 bases at V and 7 bases at J, with 12 bases between. The CDR3 length is 12 residues. Germline V gives CDR1 MNHEY, CDR2 SVGEGT. The CDR3 sequence is CASNEGSHTQYF. The CDR3 DNA reads as TGTGCCAGCAACGAGGGTTCGCATACGCAGTATTTT.

The V call is TRBV14, the J call TRBJ2-1; the match to TRBD2 covers 10 bases. Germline CDR1 reads SGHDN; CDR2 reads FVKESK. Trimming removed 5 bases from V and 0 bases from J; junction bases left unmatched: 13. CDR3 size: 19 residues. The CDR3 DNA sequence: TGTGCCAGCAGCTTTCCCGGGACTAGCGAGACTAGCTCCTACAATGAGCAGTTCTTC. This sequence encodes CASSFPGTSETSSYNEQFF.

The rearrangement joins TRBV11-2 to TRBJ2-5; D gene ambiguous. This CDR3 contains 14 residues. V shed 4 bases and J shed 1 base, with 10 bases lying between them. From germline, CDR1 is SGHAT and CDR2 FQNNGV. The CDR3 reads CASSSSAVQETQYF. In DNA form, the CDR3 reads TGTGCCAGCAGCTCCTCCGCAGTCCAAGAGACCCAGTACTTC.

The sample holds one count of this clonotype. The chain links TRBV2 to TRBJ2-5; possible D gene TRBD2, 5 bases. The V gene's germline CDR1 is SNHLY and CDR2 FYNNEI. This CDR3 comprises 12 residues. The V and J ends lost 10 bases and 5 bases respectively, with 14 bases between them. CDR3 bases: TGTGCCATCGGGGAGCTTCGGGAGACCCAGTACTTC. Its protein product is CAIGELRETQYF.

The gene calls are TRBV6-1 and TRBJ1-1; 9 positions agree with TRBD1. There are 16 residues in the CDR3. Germline V gene lookup returns CDR1 MNHNS and CDR2 SASEGT. J gave up 1 base and V 2 bases, and 5 bases lay outside the gene matches. Written as DNA, the CDR3 is TGTGCCAGCAGTGAACCTGGACAGGGGTGGAACACTGAAGCTTTCTTT. This encodes CASSEPGQGWNTEAFF.

This clonotype was seen only a few times. The chain is built from TRBV5-1 and TRBJ2-7; either TRBD1 or TRBD2 may fit D (5 bases each). With 0 bases removed from V and 3 bases from J, the gap between germline ends came to 10 bases. The CDR3 has 14 residues. Looked up from germline, CDR1 is SGHRS and CDR2 is YFSETQ. CDR3 residues: CASSLDRTRYEQYF. CDR3 nucleotides: TGCGCCAGCAGCTTGGACAGGACTCGCTACGAGCAGTACTTC.

This chain connects TRBV7-2 to TRBJ2-7; the D gene is possibly TRBD1 (6 bases). CDR3 length equals 15 residues. Germline V lookup: CDR1 SGHTA, CDR2 FQGNSA. Trimming cost V 1 base and J 2 bases, with 12 bases left between them. CDR3 nucleotide sequence: TGTGCCAGCAGCTTAGGCGGAACAGGGACCTACGAGCAGTACTTC. Its translation is CASSLGGTGTYEQYF.

The sample holds a few counts of this clonotype. This rearrangement joins TRBV6-5 to TRBJ2-7; D is unresolved. Between the trimmed V and J ends, which lost 0 bases and 2 bases, there was a span of 14 bases. The CDR3 totals 16 residues. Germline CDR1 is MNHEY and CDR2 is SVGAGI. The CDR3: CASSYSVSAIAYEQYF. DNA of the CDR3: TGTGCCAGCAGTTACTCCGTATCGGCAATAGCCTACGAGCAGTACTTC.

This clonotype was seen just once. The chain couples TRBV6-5 to TRBJ2-1; the match to TRBD2 covers 8 bases. This CDR3 contains 14 residues. With 4 bases clipped from V and 12 bases from J, the junction kept 11 bases outside the gene matches. Per germline, CDR1 MNHEY and CDR2 SVGAGI. The CDR3 sequence is CASSSPGLEDGQFF. The CDR3 nucleotides are TGTGCCAGCAGTTCCCCGGGACTAGAGGATGGGCAGTTCTTC.

The DNA for the CDR3 is TGTGCCAGCAGTTACCCTGCAACAGGGGCCCGAACCTACGAGCAGTACTTC. This sequence encodes CASSYPATGARTYEQYF. This sequence joins TRBV6-2 or TRBV6-3 and TRBJ2-7; the match to TRBD1 covers 7 bases. Germline V CDR1 and CDR2: MNHEY, SVGEGT. The CDR3 covers 17 residues. V was clipped by 2 bases and J by 2 bases; unmatched bases: 12.

The chain is built from TRBV29-1 and TRBJ2-2; D may be TRBD2 (5 bases). The V and J ends lost 6 bases and 9 bases respectively, with 17 bases between them. CDR1 and CDR2 (germline): SQVTM, ANQGSEA. The CDR3 consists of 13 residues. The DNA of the CDR3 is TGCAGCGTCGTCGGACTCCCCAACAGGGAGCTGTTTTTT. This translates into CSVVGLPNRELFF.

CDR3 amino acids: CSVEEGQGPDTQYF. As DNA, the CDR3 is TGCAGCGTTGAAGAGGGACAGGGTCCAGATACGCAGTATTTT. This sequence joins TRBV29-1 and TRBJ2-3; 9 bases agree with TRBD1. CDR1 and CDR2 from the germline V gene are SQVTM and ANQGSEA. V was clipped by 0 bases and J by 4 bases; unmatched bases: 2. The CDR3 is made up of 14 amino acids.

The chain couples TRBV6-1 to TRBJ1-1; no clear D. CDR1 is MNHNS, CDR2 SASEGT, per germline. V was cut by 6 bases and J by 3 bases, with 11 bases left in between. The CDR3 extends over 13 amino acids. CDR3 coding DNA: TGTGCCAGCAGCCCTAGGGATGACACTGAAGCTTTCTTT. It codes for CASSPRDDTEAFF.

This clonotype was seen a few times. This chain uses TRBV29-1 with TRBJ2-2; perhaps TRBD2 as D (5 bases). The V gene lost 7 bases and the J gene lost 3 bases, with 18 bases spanning the gap. CDR3 length equals 15 residues. Germline CDR1 is SQVTM and CDR2 is ANQGSEA. The CDR3 spells CSASEGQGYTGELFF. CDR3 nucleotides: TGCAGCGCATCCGAGGGCCAAGGGTACACCGGGGAGCTGTTTTTT.

The sample holds a few counts of this clonotype. V usage is TRBV7-2 and J usage is TRBJ2-1, with TRBD2 matching over 8 bases. The V segment lost 4 bases and the J segment 9 bases; nucleotides outside the gene matches: 17. The CDR3 loop spans 17 amino acids. Germline V lookup: CDR1 SGHTA, CDR2 FQGNSA. CDR3 amino acids: CASSSRLERGSYGEQFF. The CDR3 DNA sequence: TGTGCCAGCAGCTCGCGACTTGAGCGGGGGAGCTATGGTGAGCAGTTCTTC.

This clonotype has just a few counts. V usage is TRBV27 and J usage is TRBJ1-4; D ambiguous. V was clipped by 1 base and J by 8 bases, with 11 bases between them. This CDR3 spans 14 amino acids. The germline CDR1 and CDR2 sequences are MNHEY and SMNVEV (reference sequence). The CDR3 DNA follows: TGTGCCAGCAGTTTATTTGCAGACTCCGAAAAACTGTTTTTT. Amino acid sequence: CASSLFADSEKLFF.

This clonotype occurred a few times. V gene TRBV4-2 combines with J gene TRBJ1-4; D not certain. The CDR3 has 18 residues. The V end was cut by 0 bases, the J end by 0 bases, with 14 bases between. In germline, CDR1 is LGHNA, CDR2 YNFKEQ. CDR3 in amino acids: CASSQDPPGGATNEKLFF. CDR3 coding DNA: TGTGCCAGCAGCCAAGACCCGCCGGGCGGAGCAACTAATGAAAAACTGTTTTTT.

In this sample, this clonotype turned up many times. The rearrangement uses TRBV6-1 and TRBJ2-7, with unresolved D. This CDR3 spans 14 amino acids. Germline V gene data show CDR1 as MNHNS and CDR2 as SASEGT. The V gene lost 6 bases and the J gene lost 2 bases, with 14 bases spanning the gap. This chain's CDR3 is CASRISLSAYEQYF. CDR3 sequence (DNA): TGTGCCAGCAGAATTTCCCTTTCCGCCTACGAGCAGTACTTC.

This clonotype was detected a few times. This CDR3 reads CASSSAGVSYNEQFF. DNA of the CDR3: TGTGCCAGCAGTTCGGCGGGAGTTTCCTACAATGAGCAGTTCTTC. This chain links TRBV6-2 or TRBV6-3 with TRBJ2-1; 7 bases are shared with TRBD2. Unmatched junction bases numbered 4, after V lost 4 bases and J lost 1 base. Germline loops: CDR1 MNHEY, CDR2 SVGEGT. The CDR3 length is 15 residues.

This clonotype was seen a handful of times. The J gene is TRBJ2-1, the V gene TRBV5-6; possibly TRBD1 for D (5 bases). Germline V gives CDR1 SGHDT, CDR2 YYEEEE. V lost 6 bases to trimming and J lost 0 bases, with 16 bases between them. The CDR3 length is 16 residues. The CDR3 nucleotides read TGTGCCAGCATCTCGAACAGGATCACCTCCTACAATGAGCAGTTCTTC. It encodes CASISNRITSYNEQFF.

There are many counts of this clonotype. This chain links TRBV5-1 with TRBJ1-5; D gene unclear. This CDR3 has 14 residues. The germline V gene has CDR1 SGHRS and CDR2 YFSETQ. Trimming removed 0 bases from V and 2 bases from J, with 6 bases in between. In nucleotides, the CDR3 is TGCGCCAGCAGCTTGGATGGGGGCAATCAGCCCCAGCATTTT. Amino acids: CASSLDGGNQPQHF.

At least ten counts were recorded for this clonotype. V and J are TRBV6-2 or TRBV6-3 and TRBJ2-7, with 12 bases lining up with TRBD2. Per germline, CDR1 MNHEY and CDR2 SVGEGT. V trimming: 2 bases; J trimming: 6 bases; junction bases outside the gene matches: 2. This CDR3 spans 14 amino acids. The CDR3 DNA sequence: TGTGCCAGCAGTTACCGACTAGCGGGAGTCGAGCAGTACTTC. This gives the protein CASSYRLAGVEQYF.

The V gene is TRBV11-2, the J gene TRBJ2-1, with 9 bases aligning to TRBD1. The CDR3 is 14 residues long. The J segment lost 9 bases and the V segment lost 5 bases, leaving 8 bases of the junction unmatched. CDR1 is SGHAT and CDR2 is FQNNGV in the germline V gene. CDR3 DNA: TGTGCCAGCAGCCGCCCTCGACAGGGGGGTGAGCAGTTCTTC. This sequence encodes CASSRPRQGGEQFF.

This clonotype was counted only a few times. The chain uses TRBV29-1 and TRBJ2-3; tentative D call: TRBD1 (7 bases). Trimming cost V 8 bases and J 0 bases, with 18 bases left between them. CDR1 and CDR2 from the germline V gene are SQVTM and ANQGSEA. The CDR3 is made up of 15 amino acids. The CDR3: CSTQGQGGSTDTQYF. The CDR3, as DNA: TGCAGCACCCAGGGTCAGGGGGGTAGCACAGATACGCAGTATTTT.

This clonotype was detected many times. V is TRBV7-8 and J is TRBJ2-3; D might be TRBD2 (5 bases). CDR3 length equals 15 residues. V lost 1 base to trimming and J lost 2 bases, with 10 bases between them. The V gene's germline CDR1 is SGHVS and CDR2 FQNEAQ. CDR3: CASSLEAAVTDTQYF. CDR3 in DNA: TGTGCCAGCAGCTTAGAAGCGGCCGTCACAGATACGCAGTATTTT.

J is TRBJ1-1 and V is TRBV7-6; the D gene is possibly TRBD1 (5 bases). Germline V CDR1 and CDR2: SGHVS, FNYEAQ. This CDR3 has 14 amino acids. Trimming took off 4 bases at V and 3 bases at J, with 12 bases between the two ends. The CDR3: CASSSLAGYTEAFF. CDR3 coding DNA: TGTGCCAGCAGCTCCCTCGCAGGGTACACTGAAGCTTTCTTT. Using reference TRBV7-6 and TRBJ1-1 for the parts outside the CDR3, the full variable domain is GAGVSQSPRYKVTKRGQDVALRCDPISGHVSLYWYRQALGQGPEFLTYFNYEAQQDKSGLPNDRFSAERPEGSISTLTIQRTEQRDSAMYRCASSSLAGYTEAFFGQGTRLTVV.

This clonotype was observed many times. This sequence joins TRBV3-1 and TRBJ1-6; D might be TRBD1 (5 bases). V lost 3 bases, J lost 5 bases, and 8 bases lay in between. Looked up from germline, CDR1 is LGHDT and CDR2 is YNNKEL (reference sequence). CDR3 length: 14 residues. The CDR3 loop is CASSQGTDNSPLHF. CDR3 DNA sequence: TGTGCCAGCAGCCAGGGGACGGATAATTCACCCCTCCACTTT.

This clonotype has only a few counts. The chain combines TRBV19 with TRBJ2-3; 8 bases are a match to TRBD2. This CDR3 has 16 residues. Per the germline V gene, CDR1 is LNHDA and CDR2 is SQIVND (reference sequence). The J segment lost 0 bases and the V segment lost 4 bases, leaving 6 bases of the junction unmatched. CDR3 region: CASSTLAGTSTDTQYF. CDR3 in DNA: TGTGCCAGTAGTACCTTAGCGGGAACGAGCACAGATACGCAGTATTTT.

This clonotype has a handful of counts. The chain links TRBV27 to TRBJ1-1; D is perhaps TRBD1 (5 bases). V lost 6 bases and J lost 1, with 12 bases in between. Germline V gene lookup returns CDR1 MNHEY and CDR2 SMNVEV (reference sequence). CDR3 size: 14 residues. The CDR3 spells CASSPGTPNTEAFF. Here the CDR3 DNA reads TGTGCCAGCAGCCCCGGGACTCCGAACACTGAAGCTTTCTTT.

The rearrangement joins TRBV6-1 to TRBJ1-1; D is possibly TRBD1 (5 bases). Trimming took 6 bases from V and 5 from J, leaving 16 bases between them. The CDR3 is 14 amino acids. Germline values: CDR1 MNHNS, CDR2 SASEGT. The CDR3 loop is CASRPDQGGTEAFF. The CDR3 DNA follows: TGTGCCAGCAGGCCCGACCAGGGTGGAACTGAAGCTTTCTTT.